This T cell receptor (beta chain) was captured in a study of tumor-infiltrating lymphocytes in primary liver carcinoma. Investigators took RNA and DNA out together from about 21-30 mg of unsorted bulk tissue. Comment on this clonotype: Lacking the conserved final phenylalanine or tryptophan, this CDR3 likely reflects a read error.

A primer in the constant region served to generate TCR beta cDNA from roughly 550 ng of total RNA. Libraries for TCR beta were built through three nested multiplex PCR rounds, which together made up a slightly modified ARM-PCR procedure. One entry per CDR3 protein, called by TCRdb with MiXCR from the multiplex PCR reads. The sample consists of about 20,000 distinct CDR3 sequences, roughly 80% of them appearing once. The clonotype was recovered from a woman aged 25 to 39 with primary liver carcinoma and hepatitis B virus infection. Sequences were obtained from liver tumor tissue from sampling region 4. The subset is: tumor region T4, right-lateral pole.

In DNA form, the CDR3 reads TGTGCCAGCAACCAGGCGGCGGGGACTTACTACGAGCAGTACCTC. Translation: CASNQAAGTYYEQYL. The genes are TRBV14 and TRBJ2-7; weak D call: TRBD2 (6 bases). The CDR3 spans 15 residues. Germline V gene sequence: CDR1 SGHDN, CDR2 FVKESK. Trimming pared 7 bases from V and 3 bases from J, leaving 19 bases between.